The 12 T cell receptor beta chains below come from one sample, sequenced in a study of blood T cell repertoires in COVID-19. Repertoires were generated with immunoSEQ multiplex PCR, while TCRdb's copy carries only in-frame clones and drops some. The repertoire holds around 230,000 clones, about 81% seen once, with around 9% in the top ten. The sample was PBMCs or T cells enriched from blood (not recorded which). These receptors all stem from a man aged 35 to 55 who had recovered from COVID-19.

This clone was recorded once. The rearrangement links TRBV5-1 to TRBJ1-1; 8 bases agree with TRBD1. CDR1 is SGHRS and CDR2 is YFSETQ in the germline V gene. The CDR3 covers 15 residues. After removal of 3 bases from V and 2 bases from J, the junction contained 6 bases not matched to a gene. CDR3 region: CASSSDDRGNTEAFF. For the CDR3, the DNA is TGCGCCAGCAGCTCTGATGACAGGGGCAACACTGAAGCTTTCTTT.

The J gene is TRBJ1-4, the V gene TRBV30, with D perhaps matching TRBD1 (5 bases). Trimming pared 6 bases from V and 5 bases from J, leaving 10 bases between. The CDR3 loop spans 12 amino acids. Germline lookup yields CDR1 GTSNPN and CDR2 SVGIG (reference sequence). The CDR3 DNA reads TGTGCCTGCCGACAGATAAATGAAAAACTGTTTTTT. Translation gives CACRQINEKLFF.

The rearrangement joins TRBV7-8 to TRBJ1-1; D perhaps matches TRBD1 (6 bases). The V and J ends lost 1 base and 1 base respectively, with 7 bases between them. This CDR3 is 14 amino acids long. The germline V gene encodes CDR1 SGHVS and CDR2 FQNEAQ. This CDR3 is CASSLGGGNTEAFF. In DNA, the CDR3 is TGTGCCAGCAGCTTAGGAGGGGGGAACACTGAAGCTTTCTTT. Full variable domain (rest looked up from reference TRBV7-8 and TRBJ1-1): GAGVSQSPRYKVAKRGQDVALRCDPISGHVSLFWYQQALGQGPEFLTYFQNEAQLDKSGLPSDRFFAERPEGSVSTLKIQRTQQEDSAVYLCASSLGGGNTEAFFGQGTRLTVV.

The chain uses TRBV5-1 and TRBJ1-1; 7 bases map to TRBD1. The CDR3 consists of 15 residues. J lost 5 bases, V lost 3 bases, and 10 bases had no gene match. Germline V gene lookup returns CDR1 SGHRS and CDR2 YFSETQ. CDR3 DNA: TGCGCCAGCAGCTATTTCAGTAAGGGGGCGACTGAAGCTTTCTTT. The encoded protein is CASSYFSKGATEAFF.

The chain combines TRBV15 with TRBJ1-2; D remains unclear. Germline CDR1 reads LNHNV; CDR2 reads YYDKDF (reference sequence). This CDR3 is built from 13 residues. The germline V and J ends were trimmed by 0 bases and 4 bases, with 6 bases remaining between them. In nucleotides, the CDR3 is TGTGCCACCAGCAGAGATGGCGGCTATGGCTACACCTTC. This sequence encodes CATSRDGGYGYTF. Full variable domain (rest looked up from reference TRBV15 and TRBJ1-2): DAMVIQNPRYQVTQFGKPVTLSCSQTLNHNVMYWYQQKSSQAPKLLFHYYDKDFNNEADTPDNFQSRRPNTSFCFLDIRSPGLGDTAMYLCATSRDGGYGYTFGSGTRLTVV.

This chain's CDR3 is CASSHSGGPEGNQPQHF. CDR3 DNA: TGTGCCAGCAGCCACTCAGGGGGGCCTGAAGGCAATCAGCCCCAGCATTTT. The chain is built from TRBV3-1 (or the pseudogene TRBV3-2) and TRBJ1-5, with TRBD1 matching 7 bases. V shed 3 bases and J 2 bases; nucleotides not matched to a gene: 10. The CDR3 spans 17 residues. The germline CDR1 and CDR2 sequences are LGHDT and YNNKEL (reference sequence).

This clone was observed a few times. The CDR3: CASSREQYF. CDR3 in DNA: TGTGCCAGCAGCAGGGAGCAGTACTTC. The chain uses TRBV2 and TRBJ2-7; no clear D gene. V lost 6 bases to trimming and J lost 7 bases, with 4 bases between them. Germline CDR1 is SNHLY and CDR2 is FYNNEI. CDR3 size: 9 residues. The whole variable domain, filled in from reference TRBV2 and TRBJ2-7, reads EPEVTQTPSHQVTQMGQEVILRCVPISNHLYFYWYRQILGQKVEFLVSFYNNEISEKSEIFDDQFSVERPDGSNFTLKIRSTKLEDSAMYFCASSREQYFGPGTRLTVT.

The V call is TRBV7-9, the J call TRBJ1-2, with D tentatively TRBD1 (6 bases). The CDR3 is 13 amino acids. Germline assignment: CDR1 SEHNR and CDR2 FQNEAQ (reference sequence). V was clipped by 3 bases and J by 5 bases, with 10 bases between them. CDR3 in amino acids: CASSLDSLYGYTF. CDR3 nucleotides: TGTGCCAGCAGCTTGGACAGTTTGTATGGCTACACCTTC.

The chain carries TRBV24-1 and TRBJ1-5; no reliable D call. Trimming stripped 3 bases from V and 7 bases from J, with 12 bases between. The CDR3 loop spans 14 amino acids. Germline V gene lookup returns CDR1 KGHDR and CDR2 SFDVKD. The CDR3 loop reads CATSDPPGGQPQHF. The CDR3 DNA reads TGTGCCACCAGTGATCCGCCGGGAGGGCAGCCCCAGCATTTT.

This clone occurred many times. Other DNA sequences in this sample translate to the same CDR3. The chain couples TRBV7-6 to TRBJ2-7, with 9 nucleotides matching TRBD1. The CDR3 extends over 14 amino acids. The germline gives CDR1 SGHVS, CDR2 FNYEAQ. After removal of 1 base from V and 2 bases from J, the junction contained 0 bases not matched to a gene. CDR3 in amino acids: CASSLGQGAYEQYF. CDR3 DNA sequence: TGTGCCAGCAGCTTAGGACAGGGGGCCTACGAGCAGTACTTC.

This sequence joins TRBV7-9 and TRBJ1-1, with 8 positions matching TRBD1. Germline V gene data show CDR1 as SEHNR and CDR2 as FQNEAQ (reference sequence). V shed 1 base and J 6 bases; nucleotides not matched to a gene: 4. This CDR3 contains 14 residues. This chain's CDR3 is CASSLVDRGPEAFF. The CDR3 DNA reads TGTGCCAGCAGCTTAGTTGACAGGGGCCCTGAAGCTTTCTTT.

The chain carries TRBV2 and TRBJ2-7, with TRBD1 matching over 9 bases. CDR3 length: 15 amino acids. The germline gives CDR1 SNHLY, CDR2 FYNNEI. Losses at the gene ends were 4 bases for V and 3 bases for J; bases not matched to a gene: 7. CDR3 sequence (DNA): TGTGCCAGCAGTGGTTGGGACAGGGTGATCTACGAGCAGTACTTC. It is translated as CASSGWDRVIYEQYF.